This section outlines one T cell receptor (beta chain) sequence together with its context. No antigen is known for it. Base qualities are not provided; no much larger clone lies one nucleotide away. Stable Graves' hyperthyroidism was defined as the absence of progression to ophthalmopathy over 18 months of follow-up. The hyperthyroidism patients were between 18 and 65 years old and newly diagnosed, with a disease duration of less than 2 months. The study excluded patients with uncontrolled infections, other autoimmune diseases, pregnancy or lactation. Clinical symptoms, serum thyroxine and TRAb, thyroid ultrasound, and orbital computed tomography formed the basis for the diagnoses. PBMCs were isolated from more than 8 ml of fresh peripheral blood by Ficoll-Paque density gradient centrifugation. Trizol reagent was used to extract total RNA, and RNA quality was then checked on an Agilent 2100 Bioanalyzer.

TCR beta CDR3 regions were amplified from RNA transcripts. For the first round of RT-PCR on the TCR CDR3, the HTBI primer set was used together with the Qiagen OneStep RT-PCR kit. Libraries were constructed in a second round of multiplex PCR, after which size selection and purification were carried out. Paired-end sequencing of the libraries was performed with 100 bp reads on an Illumina HiSeq2000. As for how the authors treated the data: Raw data were processed with SOAPnuke, discarding reads with adapters, uncalled bases, mean Phred below 15, or no exact constant-primer or identifier match. High-quality paired reads were merged with COPE v1.2.5, and unique nucleotide sequences were defined as clonotypes. MiTCR v1.1 was used to align clonotypes to the IMGT TRBV, TRBD and TRBJ reference segments. The analysis was restricted to V-J combinations with a frequency above 0.0001, which together covered 99.2% of the repertoires. The TCS score was defined as F50 (clonal expansion) divided by E x V (chaos), with BLOSUM62-based TCRdist calculated between CDR3 peptides within each V-J. Welch's t-statistics and random forest reduced some 510 V-J features to around 14, which were used in a naive Bayes classifier (R e1071). In-frame beta chains were kept once TCRdb had trimmed the public reads at Q25 with fastp and called clones with MiXCR. Entries are consolidated by CDR3 protein sequence, retaining the most common genes and DNA. Clone size and V and J calls follow TCRdb, not the original study. This sample lists about 350,000 distinct CDR3 sequences; roughly 13% were detected once. Of the sample, about 22% is held by the ten largest clones.

CDR1 is given as DFQATT and CDR2 as SNEGSKA, both from the germline V gene (reference sequence). The CDR3 contains 14 residues, cysteine and phenylalanine counted. Kept here is only the CDR3 DNA, which spans 42 bases and is read in frame from base 1. Here V drops 4 bases and J drops 1 base, and the junction holds 4 bases not matched to any gene. The data were taken from a study of T cells in Graves' hyperthyroidism and ophthalmopathy (dated by TCRdb to between 2018 and 2020). With respect to the entire study: Peripheral blood samples were taken at initial diagnosis, before any treatment was given. TCR V-J signatures able to tell the groups apart were searched for in a discovery cohort of 90 to 100 patients, of whom more than 40 had Graves' ophthalmopathy and 55 to 60 had stable Graves' hyperthyroidism. Whether ophthalmopathy could be predicted prospectively was tested in an independent validation cohort made up of roughly 20 hyperthyroidism patients plus 17 patients who later progressed to ophthalmopathy. The 100 or so discovery patients were divided at random into training and test sets in a 7:3 ratio. In roughly six Graves' hyperthyroidism patients, the study also compared T-cell repertoires from thyroid tissue with T-cell repertoires from blood. After blood sampling, hyperthyroidism patients were treated with methimazole at a starting dose of 30 mg daily, and ophthalmopathy patients were treated with high-dose intravenous methylprednisolone. The paper describes TCR Vbeta CDR3 sequencing of 135 peripheral blood samples, made up of approximately 40 ophthalmopathy patients, approximately 76 hyperthyroidism patients and roughly 17 progressor patients. Paper-wide results and their limitations: In validation, the model predicted progression to ophthalmopathy with over 60% sensitivity and around 72% specificity, a median of 6.5 months before onset. A model built on a 13 V-J signature distinguished ophthalmopathy from stable hyperthyroidism, reaching about 89% sensitivity and approximately 81% specificity in cross-validation and 80%/75% in testing. Most expanded thyroid clonotypes (frequency above 0.001) were also detected in blood, a finding suggesting that blood repertoires may reflect thyroid immune responses. No statistical method was used to set the sample size in advance, and investigators knew the group allocation.

In this chain, TRBV20-1 is recombined with TRBJ2-3, and TRBD2 aligns with 8 junction nucleotides. The sequenced sample was blood. The sequence came from a woman in her twenties or thirties with Graves' hyperthyroidism. The CDR3 region reads CSAISGDGTDTQYF. The nucleotide sequence reads as follows: TGCAGTGCTATTAGCGGGGATGGCACAGATACGCAGTATTTT.